Sequencing of this T cell receptor beta chain was carried out in a study of CD8 T cells in Susac syndrome. V was clipped by 2 bases and J by 2 bases, with 8 bases between them. Looked up from germline, CDR1 is DFQATT and CDR2 is SNEGSKA (reference sequence). The CDR3 spans 13 residues. Random hexamers primed reverse transcription of about 0.5 to 1 ug RNA. TCRdb reprocessed the immunoSEQ multiplex PCR reads with MiXCR, giving one entry per CDR3 protein. The table records about 150,000 distinct CDR3 sequences, roughly 96% of them present only once. TCR beta was sequenced from blood CD8+ and CD4+ T cells.

This receptor was taken from a human donor with multiple sclerosis. The chain employs TRBV20-1 and TRBJ2-3; D is unresolved. Sequencing was done on a sample of CD4+ T cells from PBMCs. DNA for the CDR3: TGCAGTGCTAGACGGCTCGCCACAGATACGCAGTATTTT. Protein: CSARRLATDTQYF.